Listed here are 3 T cell receptor beta chains from one sample, sequenced in a study of cytomegalovirus exposure and HLA in healthy donors. The method was immunoSEQ multiplex PCR; TCRdb's version includes in-frame clones alone and lacks a portion of them. The repertoire holds about 150,000 clones, with about 95% as singletons. Source material: PBMCs. These receptors all stem from a man aged 18 to 29 in good health and CMV-seropositive.

The CDR3 bases are TGTGCCAGCAGCGCGGATCCACCCGCGCGGGAGCAGTACTTC. Its protein product is CASSADPPAREQYF. V gene TRBV7-9 combines with J gene TRBJ2-7, with no clear D. V lost 5 bases and J lost 7, with 18 bases in between. The CDR3 spans 14 residues. Germline CDR1 SEHNR, CDR2 FQNEAQ (reference sequence). The full variable domain, completed using reference TRBV7-9 and TRBJ2-7, is DTGVSQNPRHKITKRGQNVTFRCDPISEHNRLYWYRQTLGQGPEFLTYFQNEAQLEKSRLLSDRFSAERPKGSFSTLEIQRTEQGDSAMYLCASSADPPAREQYFGPGTRLTVT.

This clone occurred once. The gene calls are TRBV6-6 and TRBJ1-2; 10 positions match TRBD1. The V gene's germline CDR1 is MNHNY and CDR2 SVGAGI (reference sequence). Trimming cost V 6 bases and J 3 bases; bases outside gene matches: 7. CDR3 length: 15 amino acids. As DNA, the CDR3 is TGTGCCAGCAGCACTGGGACAGGGGTTGACTATGGCTACACCTTC. Its protein product is CASSTGTGVDYGYTF.

The rearrangement links TRBV6-4 to TRBJ2-1, with D perhaps matching TRBD2 (6 bases). The CDR3 is made up of 16 amino acids. Germline CDR1 is MRHNA and CDR2 is SNTAGT. V dropped 5 bases and J dropped 8 bases, with 22 bases sitting between them. This CDR3 reads CASSSDVAGSVDEQFF. The CDR3, as DNA: TGTGCCAGCAGTTCTGACGTGGCGGGATCTGTCGATGAGCAGTTCTTC.